This is a list of T cell receptor beta chains from one sample in a study of blood T cell repertoires in COVID-19. Using immunoSEQ multiplex PCR, the repertoire was profiled, and TCRdb retains in-frame clones only, with some absent. The repertoire holds fewer than 400,000 clones, with around 85% as singletons. Sequencing was done on a sample of PBMCs or T cells enriched from blood (not recorded which). Receptors were obtained from a woman under 40 who had been exposed to COVID-19. CDR3s include the opening cysteine and the closing phenylalanine or tryptophan. D genes are given only for firm matches. A row's size may be missing; if present it is once, few, many or a size class.

TGCGCCAGCAGCCCCCCAGGGAACATACCCGGCACAGATACGCAGTATTTT	CASSPPGNIPGTDTQYF	NA	TRBJ2-3	TRBV4-1	NA	17
TGCGCCAGCAGCTTTTCCTCGAGCTCCTACAATGAGCAGTTCTTC	CASSFSSSSYNEQFF	NA	TRBJ2-1	TRBV5-1	NA	15
TGCGCCAGCAGTGATGGGCTAGCGGGCACAGATACGCAGTATTTT	CASSDGLAGTDTQYF	NA	TRBJ2-3	TRBV10-1	TRBD2	15
TGTGCCAGCAGTTACAGGGTGATCTACGAGCAGTACTTC	CASSYRVIYEQYF	NA	TRBJ2-7	TRBV27	NA	13
TGTGCCAGCAGCGTGGGACAGGCCGCGACGAACACTGAAGCTTTCTTT	CASSVGQAATNTEAFF	NA	TRBJ1-1	TRBV5-4	TRBD1	16
TGTGCCAGCAGTTACCTAGACAGTGGGTCCGGGGAGCTGTTTTTT	CASSYLDSGSGELFF	NA	TRBJ2-2	TRBV6-5	NA	15
TGTGCCAGCAGCTCCGACCAACAGGGGGCAAACACTGAAGCTTTCTTT	CASSSDQQGANTEAFF	once	TRBJ1-1	TRBV7-9	TRBD1	16
TGCGCCAGCAGTGCGGCAGGCGAAGAGACCCAGTACTTC	CASSAAGEETQYF	NA	TRBJ2-5	TRBV10-1	NA	13
TGTGCCAGCAGCTTTGCGGAGACCCAGTACTTC	CASSFAETQYF	NA	TRBJ2-5	TRBV5-4	NA	11
TGTGCCAGCAGTGTGGAGCGGGAGGGCGGTGAGCAGTTCTTC	CASSVEREGGEQFF	NA	TRBJ2-1	TRBV2	TRBD2	14
TGTGCCAGCAGTTTACGGTCCGGACAGGGGGCTTACGAGCAGTACTTC	CASSLRSGQGAYEQYF	NA	TRBJ2-7	TRBV27	TRBD1	16
TGTGCCAGCTCACCCGGACAGGGTTCCTACGAGCAGTACTTC	CASSPGQGSYEQYF	NA	TRBJ2-7	TRBV18	TRBD1	14
TGTGCCAGCAGCTTACTCGACAGGGTTCCCTACAATGAGCAGTTCTTC	CASSLLDRVPYNEQFF	NA	TRBJ2-1	TRBV7-3	TRBD1	16
TGTGCCAGCAGTCCTTGGACTAGAGAACCCAATGAGCAGTTCTTC	CASSPWTREPNEQFF	few	TRBJ2-1	TRBV6-5	TRBD2	15
TGCGCCAGCAGCTTGGATCCTAGCGGGTATACCTACGAGCAGTACTTC	CASSLDPSGYTYEQYF	NA	TRBJ2-7	TRBV5-1	TRBD2	16
TGTGCCTGGAGTCCAGACAGGGGGGGGAATATTGAAAAACTGTTTTTT	CAWSPDRGGNIEKLFF	few	TRBJ1-4	TRBV30	TRBD1	16
TGTGCCAGCAGCTTCAGCTCCTATAATTCACCCCTCCACTTT	CASSFSSYNSPLHF	few	TRBJ1-6	TRBV11-2	NA	14
TGTGCCAGCAGTTCGACAGGGGAGCAGTTCTTC	CASSSTGEQFF	NA	TRBJ2-1	TRBV28	TRBD1	11
TGTGCCAGCAGTCTTGGGACAGGGGGCAACTATGGCTACACCTTC	CASSLGTGGNYGYTF	NA	TRBJ1-2	TRBV27	TRBD1	15
TGTGCCGGACGCGAGGGGGCGGGAACTAGCGGGAGCAATGAGCAGTTCTTC	CAGREGAGTSGSNEQFF	NA	TRBJ2-1	TRBV7-9	TRBD2	17
TGTGCCAGCAGCTTAGCGGGACAGGCCTGGGACGAGCAGTACTTC	CASSLAGQAWDEQYF	once	TRBJ2-7	TRBV7-9	TRBD1	15
TGCGCCAGCAGCTATGACTTTGACTACACCTTC	CASSYDFDYTF	NA	TRBJ1-2	TRBV5-1	NA	11
TGCGCCAGCAGCCAACGACAGGGTCTGGATCAGCCCCAGCATTTT	CASSQRQGLDQPQHF	NA	TRBJ1-5	TRBV4-1	TRBD1	15
TGTGCCTGCGTTACAGGGGTGACTGAAGCTTTCTTT	CACVTGVTEAFF	NA	TRBJ1-1	TRBV30	TRBD1	12
TGTGCCTGGGGTCTTTCACAGGGTAGATCTAAAGAAGAGACCCAGTACTTC	CAWGLSQGRSKEETQYF	NA	TRBJ2-5	TRBV30	NA	17
TGTGCCAGCAGTCAAACCCGGGACGAGCAGTACTTC	CASSQTRDEQYF	NA	TRBJ2-7	TRBV6-2/TRBV6-3	NA	12
TGTGCCAGCAGCCCCGGAGTCCTTGGACAGGGAGACGGCTACACCTTC	CASSPGVLGQGDGYTF	NA	TRBJ1-2	TRBV7-9	TRBD1	16
TGTGCCAGCAGTGCGAGCGGGCTCACTGAAGCTTTCTTT	CASSASGLTEAFF	few	TRBJ1-1	TRBV2	NA	13
TGTGCCACGGCAGCGGAACCCTACGAGCAGTACTTC	CATAAEPYEQYF	NA	TRBJ2-7	TRBV28	NA	12
TGTGCCATGGGGGGCAGGGGGGAAGCCCATGGCTACACCTTC	CAMGGRGEAHGYTF	NA	TRBJ1-2	TRBV6-4	TRBD1	14
TGTGCCAGCAGCTTAGTTGCAGGGGGGCCCTATGGCTACACCTTC	CASSLVAGGPYGYTF	few	TRBJ1-2	TRBV11-2	TRBD1	15
TGTGCCAGCAGTGAAAGGCAGGGGACCACAGATACGCAGTATTTT	CASSERQGTTDTQYF	NA	TRBJ2-3	TRBV2	NA	15
TGTGCCAGCAGTAGACTAGCGGGGCAAGAGACCCAGTACTTC	CASSRLAGQETQYF	NA	TRBJ2-5	TRBV28	TRBD2	14
TGTGCCAGCAGCAGAGGGACAGGGCCAGATACGCAGTATTTT	CASSRGTGPDTQYF	NA	TRBJ2-3	TRBV9	TRBD1	14
TGCGCCAGCAGCCCGGGCGACAGGGGCGGAAACACCATATATTTT	CASSPGDRGGNTIYF	NA	TRBJ1-3	TRBV4-1	TRBD1	15
TGTGCCAGCAGCACCACAACAGGGTACACCGGGGAGCTGTTTTTT	CASSTTTGYTGELFF	once	TRBJ2-2	TRBV9	NA	15
TGTGCCAGCAGCCGAGACCACAGGGGGCAAGGAAACACCATATATTTT	CASSRDHRGQGNTIYF	NA	TRBJ1-3	TRBV3-1/TRBV3-2	TRBD1	16
TGCAGCGTTTTCCGTGGACTCTTAAGCGATAAGACAGGGATTAACTATGGCTACACCTTC	CSVFRGLLSDKTGINYGYTF	many	TRBJ1-2	TRBV29-1	TRBD1	20
TGCGCCAGCAGCCAAGAGCCGGGACAGGGCTTTTATGGCTACACCTTC	CASSQEPGQGFYGYTF	NA	TRBJ1-2	TRBV4-1	TRBD1	16
TGTGCCAGCAGCTTTAGCGGGGCCGCCTACGAGCAGTACTTC	CASSFSGAAYEQYF	NA	TRBJ2-7	TRBV7-9	TRBD2	14
TGTGCCAGCCTGAGACAGGGAGGTATGGATACGCAGTATTTT	CASLRQGGMDTQYF	NA	TRBJ2-3	TRBV5-5	NA	14
TGTGCCAGCAGTGTCGCTAGCGGGGGGCCTCGGGAGCAGTTCTTC	CASSVASGGPREQFF	NA	TRBJ2-1	TRBV25-1	TRBD2	15
TGTGCCAGCAGTTACTCCCAGGGATTGTCAGAGACCCAGTACTTC	CASSYSQGLSETQYF	NA	TRBJ2-5	TRBV6-5	NA	15
TGTGCCAGCAGTTTCTCAGGGTACTACGAGCAGTACTTC	CASSFSGYYEQYF	NA	TRBJ2-7	TRBV12-3/TRBV12-4	NA	13
TGTGCCAGCAGTGTCACCGGGACAGTAGGCTCCTACGAGCAGTACTTC	CASSVTGTVGSYEQYF	NA	TRBJ2-7	TRBV28	TRBD1	16
TGTGCCACCAGCAGAGATCCGTCGAGGGAAGAGACCCAGTACTTC	CATSRDPSREETQYF	NA	TRBJ2-5	TRBV15	NA	15